Here is one T cell receptor beta chain with its context. These data belong to a study of siplizumab effects on memory and regulatory T cells. The method was immunoSEQ multiplex PCR; TCRdb's version includes in-frame clones alone and lacks a portion of them. The table includes approximately 100,000 clones, 93% detected once. The CDR3 extends over 16 amino acids. Per germline, CDR1 SGHTA and CDR2 FQGNSA. V lost 4 bases and J lost 2, with 15 bases in between. The chain has TRBV7-2 and TRBJ2-1, with D perhaps given as TRBD1 or TRBD2 (5 bases each). The sequence derives from a human donor in good health. The source material was non-Treg CD4+ T cells sorted from blood. The CDR3 reads CASSSPRDGTYNEQFF. Here the CDR3 DNA reads TGTGCCAGCAGCTCCCCCCGGGACGGCACCTACAATGAGCAGTTCTTC.